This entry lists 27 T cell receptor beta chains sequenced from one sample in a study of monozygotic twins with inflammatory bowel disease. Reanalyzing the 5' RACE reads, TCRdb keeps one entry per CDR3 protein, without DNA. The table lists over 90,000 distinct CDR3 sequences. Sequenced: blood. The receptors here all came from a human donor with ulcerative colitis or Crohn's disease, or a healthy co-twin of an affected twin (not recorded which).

The CDR3 is CASVIQSGGYEQYF. V is TRBV6-9 and J is TRBJ2-7; TCRdb indicates TRBD1, and absent DNA this call remains unverified. Germline V CDR1 and CDR2: MNHGY, SVAAGI. CDR3 length: 14 residues.

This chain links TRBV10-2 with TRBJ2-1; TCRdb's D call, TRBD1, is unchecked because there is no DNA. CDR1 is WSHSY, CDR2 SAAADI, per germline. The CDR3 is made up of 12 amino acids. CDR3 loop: CASKTGYDEQFF.

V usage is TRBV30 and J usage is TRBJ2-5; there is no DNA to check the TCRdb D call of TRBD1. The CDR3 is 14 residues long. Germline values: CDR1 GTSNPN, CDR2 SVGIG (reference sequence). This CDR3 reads CAWSPVGSGETQYF.

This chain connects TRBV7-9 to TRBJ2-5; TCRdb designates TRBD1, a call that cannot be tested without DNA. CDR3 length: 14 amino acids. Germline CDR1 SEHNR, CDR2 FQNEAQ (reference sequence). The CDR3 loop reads CASSSTGQKETQYF.

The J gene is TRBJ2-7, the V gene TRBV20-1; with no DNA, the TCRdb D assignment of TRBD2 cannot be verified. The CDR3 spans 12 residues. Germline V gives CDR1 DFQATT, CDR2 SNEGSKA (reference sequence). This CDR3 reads CSATSGTYEQYF.

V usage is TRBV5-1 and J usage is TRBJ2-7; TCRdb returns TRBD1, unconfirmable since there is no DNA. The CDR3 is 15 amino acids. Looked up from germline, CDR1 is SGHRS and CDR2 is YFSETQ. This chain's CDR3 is CASSLVSGVFAEQYF.

CDR3 loop: CASSERASTDTQYF. The V call is TRBV6-4, the J call TRBJ2-3. This CDR3 is built from 14 residues. Per the germline V gene, CDR1 is MRHNA and CDR2 is SNTAGT.

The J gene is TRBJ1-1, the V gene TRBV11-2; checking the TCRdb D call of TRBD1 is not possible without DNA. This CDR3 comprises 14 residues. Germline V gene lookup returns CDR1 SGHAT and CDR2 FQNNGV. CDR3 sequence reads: CASRTPGQNTEAFF. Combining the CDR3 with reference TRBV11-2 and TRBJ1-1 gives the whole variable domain EAGVAQSPRYKIIEKRQSVAFWCNPISGHATLYWYQQILGQGPKLLIQFQNNGVVDDSQLPKDRFSAERLKGVDSTLKIQPAKLEDSAVYLCASRTPGQNTEAFFGQGTRLTVV.

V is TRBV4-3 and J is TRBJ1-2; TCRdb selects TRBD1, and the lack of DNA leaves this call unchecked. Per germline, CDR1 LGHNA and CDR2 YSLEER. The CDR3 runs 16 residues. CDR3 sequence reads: CASSINRVRTSDGYTF.

This CDR3 reads CASSPRAGTPNVMNQPQHF. This sequence joins TRBV18 and TRBJ1-5; the TCRdb call, TRBD1, lacks DNA for checking. Germline-derived CDR1 and CDR2 are KGHSH and LQKENI. The CDR3 sequence is 19 residues long.

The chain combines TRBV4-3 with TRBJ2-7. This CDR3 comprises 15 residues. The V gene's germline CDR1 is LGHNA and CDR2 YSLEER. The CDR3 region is CASSQDSSFLLEQYF.

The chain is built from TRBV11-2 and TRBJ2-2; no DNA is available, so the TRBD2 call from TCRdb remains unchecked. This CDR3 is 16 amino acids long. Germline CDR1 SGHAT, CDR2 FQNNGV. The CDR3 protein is CASTLRDFSYTGELFF.

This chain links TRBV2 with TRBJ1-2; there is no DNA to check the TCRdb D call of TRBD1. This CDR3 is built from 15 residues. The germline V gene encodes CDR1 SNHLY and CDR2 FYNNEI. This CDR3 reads CASRLGTGLSYGYTF.

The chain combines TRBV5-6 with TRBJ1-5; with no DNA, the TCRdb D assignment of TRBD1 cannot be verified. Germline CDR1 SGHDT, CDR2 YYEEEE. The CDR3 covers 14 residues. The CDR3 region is CASSQGWGGQPQHF.

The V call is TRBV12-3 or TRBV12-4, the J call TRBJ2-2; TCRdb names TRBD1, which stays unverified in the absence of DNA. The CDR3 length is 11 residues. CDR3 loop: CASRDRRELFF.

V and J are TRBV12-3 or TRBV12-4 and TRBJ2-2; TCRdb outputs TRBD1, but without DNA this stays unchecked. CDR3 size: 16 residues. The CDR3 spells CASTGGLRGNTGELFF.

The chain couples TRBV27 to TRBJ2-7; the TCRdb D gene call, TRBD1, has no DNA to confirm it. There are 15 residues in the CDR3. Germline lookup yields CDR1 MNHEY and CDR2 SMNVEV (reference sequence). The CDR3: CASRPGTGRNYEQYF.

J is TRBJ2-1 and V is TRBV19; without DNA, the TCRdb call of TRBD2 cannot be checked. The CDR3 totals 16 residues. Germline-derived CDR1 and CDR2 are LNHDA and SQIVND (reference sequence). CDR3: CASSTGTSSFGNEQFF.

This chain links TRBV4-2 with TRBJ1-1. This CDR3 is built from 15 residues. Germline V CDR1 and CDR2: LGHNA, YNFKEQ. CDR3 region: CASSQDRSVEFVAFF.

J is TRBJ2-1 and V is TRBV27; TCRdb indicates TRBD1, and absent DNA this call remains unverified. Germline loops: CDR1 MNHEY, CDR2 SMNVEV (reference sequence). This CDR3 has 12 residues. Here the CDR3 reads CASSSWDGEQFF.

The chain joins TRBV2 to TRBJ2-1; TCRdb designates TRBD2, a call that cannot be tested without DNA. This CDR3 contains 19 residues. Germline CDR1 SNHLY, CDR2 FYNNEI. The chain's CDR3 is CASSEGFGLAGVPNNEQFF.

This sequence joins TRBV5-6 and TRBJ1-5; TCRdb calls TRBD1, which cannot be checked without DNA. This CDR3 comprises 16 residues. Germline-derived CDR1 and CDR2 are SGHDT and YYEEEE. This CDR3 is CASSLRGASFDQPQHF. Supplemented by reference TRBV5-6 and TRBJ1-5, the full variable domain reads DAGVTQSPTHLIKTRGQQVTLRCSPKSGHDTVSWYQQALGQGPQFIFQYYEEEERQRGNFPDRFSGHQFPNYSSELNVNALLLGDSALYLCASSLRGASFDQPQHFGDGTRLSIL.

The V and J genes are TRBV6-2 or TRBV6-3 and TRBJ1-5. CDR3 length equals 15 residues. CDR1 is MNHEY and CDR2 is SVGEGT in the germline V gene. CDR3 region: CASSSRPPANQPQHF.

The chain's CDR3 is CASSVATGGSPLHF. The chain joins TRBV9 to TRBJ1-6; TCRdb calls TRBD1, which cannot be checked without DNA. Per germline, CDR1 SGDLS and CDR2 YYNGEE. The CDR3 is 14 amino acids.

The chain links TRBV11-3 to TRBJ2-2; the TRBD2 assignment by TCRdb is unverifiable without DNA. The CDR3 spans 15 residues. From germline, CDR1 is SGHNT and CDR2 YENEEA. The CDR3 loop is CASSFSGVNTGELFF.

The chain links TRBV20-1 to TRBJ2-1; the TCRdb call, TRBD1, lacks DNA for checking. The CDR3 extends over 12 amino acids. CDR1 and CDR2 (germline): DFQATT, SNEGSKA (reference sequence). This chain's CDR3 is CSAIAGMGEQFF.

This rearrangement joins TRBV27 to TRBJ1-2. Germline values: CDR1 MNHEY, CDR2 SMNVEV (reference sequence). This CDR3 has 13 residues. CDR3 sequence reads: CASSLSDKYGYTF.